This T cell receptor (beta chain) derives from a study of naive and memory T cell subsets. Points from the study as a whole: Naive and memory repertoire findings lacked a ground truth for validation. Possibly reflecting memory cells re-expressing CD45RA, a few larger clonotypes occurred in naive repertoires, especially CD8.

The beta constant-region primer was an equimolar mix of two oligonucleotides covering TRBC1 and TRBC2. Nested alpha and beta constant-region primers with the SP2 primer drove four PCR rounds on ligated cDNA. One entry per CDR3 protein results from TCRdb running MiXCR on the UMI-ligation and nested PCR reads. The sample carries roughly 99,000 distinct CDR3 sequences, roughly 10% recorded once. CDR3 length: 14 amino acids. With 2 bases removed from V and 5 bases from J, the gap between germline ends came to 7 bases. As concerns this clonotype: Antigen specificity is unknown.

Source material: naive CD4+ T cells from blood. This clonotype was obtained from a human donor in good health. The rearrangement links TRBV12-3 or TRBV12-4 to TRBJ1-6, with D hard to call. In nucleotides, the CDR3 is TGTGCCAGCAGTTTAATGGCAGATAATTCACCCCTCCACTTT. The encoded protein is CASSLMADNSPLHF.